This TCR beta chain was observed in a study of blood T cell repertoires in COVID-19. Study overall: Collection of acute and convalescent COVID-19 samples took place in the United States, Italy and Spain. From T cells, B-cell-depleted T cells, or PBMCs came the material, which was cDNA or gDNA.

The CDR3 runs to 15 residues. The germline CDR1 and CDR2 sequences are SGHTA and FQGNSA. Unmatched junction bases numbered 6, after V lost 5 bases and J lost 7 bases. Authors' data handling: The assay estimated nucleated cells by amplifying reference gene primers. Sequencing was performed with immunoSEQ multiplex PCR; in TCRdb, only in-frame clones are kept and a portion is missing. V and J calls and clone size are as listed in that table; D and trimming were resolved from the DNA. The sample includes tens of thousands of clones, about nine tenths of them seen just once. The TCR originated in a human donor in a cohort sampled during active COVID-19. The donor label of this sample is uncertain. Material: peripheral blood. This chain links TRBV7-2 with TRBJ2-1, with 12 bases that match TRBD2. CDR3: CASSPGLAGQNEQFF. The CDR3 region has the DNA TGTGCCAGCAGCCCTGGACTAGCGGGGCAAAATGAGCAGTTCTTC.